Listed below are T cell receptor beta chains from one sample, sequenced in a study of blood T cell repertoires in COVID-19. TCRdb's table, derived via immunoSEQ multiplex PCR, lists solely in-frame clones and lacks some. The sample consists of 200,000 to 250,000 clones, less than 90% of them appearing once. The source material was peripheral blood. The receptors here all came from a woman aged 65 to 85 with active or convalescent COVID-19. Both conserved end residues are part of each CDR3. Fields, in order: D gene, clone size, V gene, J gene, CDR3 DNA, CDR3 protein. A D gene is named only where the DNA matches it firmly. Size is omitted from some rows. Given values are once, few, many or a class for expanded clones.

>-|-|TRBV7-8|TRBJ2-7
TGTGCCAGCAGCTTATCACAAACCTACGAGCAGTACTTC
CASSLSQTYEQYF
>TRBD1|-|TRBV9|TRBJ1-1
TGTGCCAGCAGCCCCCGACAGGGAAGGAACACTGAAGCTTTCTTT
CASSPRQGRNTEAFF
>-|-|TRBV18|TRBJ2-2
TGTGCCAGCTCACCAGCGGCGAACACCGGGGAGCTGTTTTTT
CASSPAANTGELFF
>TRBD2|-|TRBV10-3|TRBJ2-1
TGTGCCATCACTCGGACTAGCGGGTTTTACAATGAGCAGTTCTTC
CAITRTSGFYNEQFF
>-|-|TRBV30|TRBJ2-2
TGTGCCTGGAGTGGCAGGTGGAACGGGGAGCTGTTTTTT
CAWSGRWNGELFF
>-|once|TRBV6-5|TRBJ1-1
TGTGCCAGCAGTTACCGAGGGGAGGGGACTGAAGCTTTCTTT
CASSYRGEGTEAFF
>TRBD1|-|TRBV9|TRBJ2-3
TGTGCCAGCAGCGCAGGACAGGGGGACGCAGATACGCAGTATTTT
CASSAGQGDADTQYF
>-|-|TRBV9|TRBJ2-3
TGTGCCAGCAGCGGGACAGAACCCAGCACAGATACGCAGTATTTT
CASSGTEPSTDTQYF
>TRBD2|-|TRBV5-1|TRBJ2-5
TGCGCCAGCAGCTTGGTGCTAGCGGGGGAAGAGACCCAGTACTTC
CASSLVLAGEETQYF
>-|-|TRBV11-2|TRBJ2-1
TGTGCCAGCAGCTCCGCCCGGTACAATGAGCAGTTCTTC
CASSSARYNEQFF
>TRBD1|-|TRBV7-2|TRBJ1-2
TGTGCCAGCAGCACGGGGACAGGGACGAATAACTATGGCTACACCTTC
CASSTGTGTNNYGYTF
>TRBD1|-|TRBV29-1|TRBJ1-4
TGCAGCGTTGACCAGGGAAGGGGGCGAGCAACTAATGAAAAACTGTTTTTT
CSVDQGRGRATNEKLFF
>TRBD2|many|TRBV10-3|TRBJ2-5
TGTGCCATCCGGGGTGGAGCGGGGGGACCTCAACAAGAGACCCAGTACTTC
CAIRGGAGGPQQETQYF
>TRBD1|-|TRBV18|TRBJ2-7
TGTGCCAGCTCCCTGGTGGGACAGGGGGCCTACGAGCAGTACTTC
CASSLVGQGAYEQYF
>-|once|TRBV4-2|TRBJ1-6
TGTGCCAGCAGCCAAGGTGAGGGCTCACCCCTCCACTTT
CASSQGEGSPLHF
>TRBD1|-|TRBV27|TRBJ1-5
TGTGCCAGCAGCCTGACAGGGATTAGCAATCAGCCCCAGCATTTT
CASSLTGISNQPQHF
>-|-|TRBV7-3|TRBJ1-1
TGTGCCAGCAGCCAACTCGGAGGCACTGAAGCTTTCTTT
CASSQLGGTEAFF
>TRBD1|-|TRBV27|TRBJ2-7
TGTGCCAGGAGTTTTCGGACAGGGGTGTACGAGCAGTACTTC
CARSFRTGVYEQYF
>-|-|TRBV6-6|TRBJ1-2
TGTGCCAGCAGTTACGGTCAGTTCTATGGCTACACCTTC
CASSYGQFYGYTF
>-|-|TRBV7-2|TRBJ1-1
TGTGCCAGCAGCTTAGGGGCACAGATTGAAGCTTTCTTT
CASSLGAQIEAFF
>TRBD2|-|TRBV7-7|TRBJ2-2
TGTGCCAGCAGCCCGGGGGGGGCCGACACCGGGGAGCTGTTTTTT
CASSPGGADTGELFF
>-|-|TRBV7-9|TRBJ2-5
TGTGCCAGCAGCTTAGCATTAGGCGGAAAGGGGGAGACCCAGTACTTC
CASSLALGGKGETQYF
>-|-|TRBV7-6|TRBJ1-3
TGTGCCAGCAGCTCACCCCAGTACGCTACCCGAACAGCTGGAAACACCATATATTTT
CASSSPQYATRTAGNTIYF